The source of this T cell receptor (beta chain) is a study of cytomegalovirus exposure and HLA in healthy donors. Study-wide points: The authors later found HLA-associated TCR beta chains more clonally expanded than equally common others.

The PCR was carried out with 60 Vbeta primers and 13 Jbeta primers. Sequencing was performed with immunoSEQ multiplex PCR; in TCRdb, only in-frame clones are kept and a portion is missing. This repertoire shows some 160,000 clones, 78% found once; its top ten account for over 1.1%. As concerns this clone: Its antigen is not identified.

This sequence was found in a male donor in good health and CMV-seronegative. Material for sequencing was PBMCs.

CDR3 in DNA: TGTGCCAGTTGGGCCGGGGGCGGGAGGACTGAAGCTTTCTTT. Translated: CASWAGGGRTEAFF. The V gene is TRBV28, the J gene TRBJ1-1, with a possible D match to TRBD1 (6 bases). CDR1 is MDHEN and CDR2 is SYDVKM in the germline V gene. The CDR3 sequence is 14 residues long. Trimming pared 9 bases from V and 5 bases from J, leaving 19 bases between.